This TCR beta chain was identified during a study of blood T cell repertoires in COVID-19. Study context: Whether acute or convalescent, the COVID-19 samples came from the United States, Italy and Spain. T cells, B-cell-depleted T cells, or PBMCs supplied cDNA or gDNA.

The V end was cut by 4 bases, the J end by 0 bases, with 7 bases between. The length of the CDR3 is 13 residues. The germline CDR1 and CDR2 sequences are SGHNT and YYREEE (reference sequence). In the source study's methods: Cell counts per sample came from amplifying reference gene primers. Repertoires were generated with immunoSEQ multiplex PCR, while TCRdb's copy carries only in-frame clones and drops some. V, J and clone size derive from that table, while D and trimming were established from the DNA sequence. This repertoire shows 90,000 to 150,000 clones, roughly nine tenths found once; its top ten account for about 7.4%.

The sample was peripheral blood. The rearrangement links TRBV5-4 to TRBJ1-1; D unresolved. The clonotype comes from a man aged 65-85 years who had recovered from COVID-19. CDR3 nucleotide sequence: TGTGCCAGCAGCAGAGTAGTGAACACTGAAGCTTTCTTT. Translating gives CASSRVVNTEAFF.